Each of the 32 T cell receptor beta chains below was sequenced from the same sample in a study of blood T cell repertoires in COVID-19. The data were produced by immunoSEQ multiplex PCR, yet TCRdb's version contains in-frame clones alone and is incomplete. The sample holds some 130,000 clones, roughly 84% seen once. The sequenced sample was peripheral blood. These receptors were collected from a woman aged 80 or over with acute or convalescent COVID-19.

This chain connects TRBV12-3 or TRBV12-4 to TRBJ2-1; D is unclear. CDR3 length: 13 residues. The germline V and J ends were trimmed by 4 bases and 7 bases, with 11 bases remaining between them. The CDR3 is CASSWVAGNEQFF. For the CDR3, the DNA is TGTGCCAGCAGTTGGGTAGCCGGTAATGAGCAGTTCTTC.

This chain connects TRBV29-1 to TRBJ2-7; TRBD2 might be the D (6 bases). CDR3 length: 12 residues. Trimming took 4 bases from V and 3 from J, leaving 10 bases between them. The germline V gene has CDR1 SQVTM and CDR2 ANQGSEA. This chain's CDR3 is CSVVETSYEQYF. Here the CDR3 DNA reads TGCAGCGTTGTGGAGACTAGCTACGAGCAGTACTTC.

The rearrangement links TRBV30 to TRBJ1-6; the D is unclear. The V and J ends lost 4 bases and 6 bases respectively, with 16 bases between them. The CDR3 is made up of 15 amino acids. Germline-derived CDR1 and CDR2 are GTSNPN and SVGIG (reference sequence). The CDR3 DNA sequence: TGTGCCTGGATCGCGAGGGCCACTCCTAATTCACCCCTCCACTTT. Encoded protein: CAWIARATPNSPLHF. The full variable domain, rest sourced from reference TRBV30 and TRBJ1-6, is SQTIHQWPATLVQPVGSPLSLECTVEGTSNPNLYWYRQAAGRGLQLLFYSVGIGQISSEVPQNLSASRPQDRQFILSSKKLLLSDSGFYLCAWIARATPNSPLHFGNGTRLTVT.

The rearrangement uses TRBV18 and TRBJ2-5, with 11 bases aligning to TRBD2. V shed 6 bases and J 5 bases; nucleotides not matched to a gene: 5. CDR1 KGHSH and CDR2 LQKENI come from the germline V gene. This CDR3 is 14 amino acids long. This CDR3 is CASSRGLAGETQYF. CDR3 in DNA: TGTGCCAGCTCGCGAGGACTAGCGGGCGAGACCCAGTACTTC.

The rearrangement links TRBV7-8 to TRBJ1-6; TRBD1 agrees at 8 bases. The CDR3 sequence is 15 residues long. Germline CDR1 and CDR2: SGHVS and FQNEAQ. V shed 3 bases, J shed 7 bases, and the junction held 5 bases outside the gene matches. In nucleotides, the CDR3 is TGTGCCAGCAGCTTCCAGGGGGCGGGAAATTCACCCCTCCACTTT. It yields the protein CASSFQGAGNSPLHF.

The chain uses TRBV5-5 and TRBJ2-2; a weak D match, TRBD1 (6 bases). V lost 10 bases, J lost 2 bases, and 15 bases lay in between. Germline loops: CDR1 SGHKS, CDR2 YYEKEE (reference sequence). The CDR3 is 14 residues long. Here the CDR3 DNA reads TGTGCCTGCACCGGGACACTAAACACCGGGGAGCTGTTTTTT. Translating it yields CACTGTLNTGELFF.

The V and J genes are TRBV5-4 and TRBJ2-1; the D gene is possibly TRBD2 (6 bases). This CDR3 is built from 16 residues. V was shortened by 0 bases and J by 0 bases, with 10 bases between the two germline ends. CDR1 is SGHNT, CDR2 YYREEE, per germline (reference sequence). CDR3 nucleotide sequence: TGTGCCAGCAGCTTGGGGGGGAGGAGCTCCTACAATGAGCAGTTCTTC. The encoded protein is CASSLGGRSSYNEQFF.

This clone turned up a few times. This chain links TRBV5-1 with TRBJ1-2; D gene ambiguous. Germline CDR1 and CDR2: SGHRS and YFSETQ. The CDR3 consists of 15 residues. V lost 1 base and J 2 bases, leaving 12 bases between the germline ends. DNA for the CDR3: TGCGCCAGCAGCTTGAGATTGGAGGGCAACTATGGCTACACCTTC. Translation gives CASSLRLEGNYGYTF.

This clone was seen a few times. The chain recombines TRBV2 with TRBJ1-4; TRBD1 matches at 10 bases. Germline assignment: CDR1 SNHLY and CDR2 FYNNEI. J lost 3 bases, V lost 4 bases, and 11 bases had no gene match. This CDR3 has 18 residues. The DNA of the CDR3 is TGTGCCAGCAGTGTCGACCGGGACAGGGGAAGGCCTAATGAAAAACTGTTTTTT. Residues: CASSVDRDRGRPNEKLFF. The full variable domain, rest sourced from reference TRBV2 and TRBJ1-4, is EPEVTQTPSHQVTQMGQEVILRCVPISNHLYFYWYRQILGQKVEFLVSFYNNEISEKSEIFDDQFSVERPDGSNFTLKIRSTKLEDSAMYFCASSVDRDRGRPNEKLFFGSGTQLSVL.

The genes are TRBV5-8 and TRBJ2-7; 8 positions agree with TRBD1. The CDR3 contains 15 residues. V shed 3 bases, J shed 2 bases, and the junction held 7 bases outside the gene matches. Germline V CDR1 and CDR2: SGHTS, YDEGEE. The chain's CDR3 is CASSSGQGAAYEQYF. In DNA, the CDR3 is TGTGCCAGCAGCTCAGGACAGGGTGCCGCCTACGAGCAGTACTTC.

The chain employs TRBV4-3 and TRBJ2-5; D perhaps matches TRBD2 (5 bases). V lost 0 bases to trimming and J lost 0 bases, with 8 bases between them. CDR1 and CDR2 (germline): LGHNA, YSLEER. The CDR3 runs 15 residues. CDR3 in DNA: TGCGCCAGCAGCCAAGATAAGGACTACCAAGAGACCCAGTACTTC. Encoded protein: CASSQDKDYQETQYF.

The chain employs TRBV3-1 (or the pseudogene TRBV3-2) and TRBJ1-2, with 8 bases aligning to TRBD1. The germline V gene encodes CDR1 LGHDT and CDR2 YNNKEL (reference sequence). V was clipped by 5 bases and J by 2 bases; unmatched bases: 7. The CDR3 length is 15 residues. CDR3 amino acids: CASSVRRGRNYGYTF. DNA for the CDR3: TGTGCCAGCAGCGTTCGCAGGGGGCGAAACTATGGCTACACCTTC.

V usage is TRBV29-1 and J usage is TRBJ1-3; 8 bases align to TRBD1. The V segment lost 6 bases and the J segment 4 bases; nucleotides outside the gene matches: 5. The germline V gene has CDR1 SQVTM and CDR2 ANQGSEA. The CDR3 runs 13 residues. The CDR3 here is CSVRTGTGNTIYF. The DNA for the CDR3 is TGCAGCGTAAGGACAGGGACGGGAAACACCATATATTTT.

This chain joins TRBV5-1 and TRBJ2-2; tentatively, D is TRBD1 (5 bases). The CDR3 contains 15 residues. With 0 bases removed from V and 4 bases from J, the gap between germline ends came to 10 bases. The germline V gene encodes CDR1 SGHRS and CDR2 YFSETQ. The CDR3 sequence: CASSLVQGPTGELFF. CDR3 in DNA: TGCGCCAGCAGCTTGGTGCAGGGCCCCACCGGGGAGCTGTTTTTT.

The chain employs TRBV6-1 and TRBJ2-7; D gene ambiguous. Trimming removed 6 bases at V and 0 bases at J, with 6 bases between. This CDR3 contains 12 residues. The germline CDR1 and CDR2 sequences are MNHNS and SASEGT. The DNA for the CDR3 is TGTGCCAGCAGGCCCAGCTCCTACGAGCAGTACTTC. Amino acids: CASRPSSYEQYF.

The rearrangement links TRBV30 to TRBJ1-6, with D maybe TRBD1 (5 bases). Trimming shortened V by 0 bases and J by 0 bases, and 12 bases separated the two germline ends. This CDR3 has 17 residues. Germline lookup yields CDR1 GTSNPN and CDR2 SVGIG (reference sequence). CDR3 sequence: CAWSVPYRSSYNSPLHF. CDR3 in DNA: TGTGCCTGGAGTGTACCGTACAGGAGCTCCTATAATTCACCCCTCCACTTT. Drawing the rest from reference TRBV30 and TRBJ1-6, the complete variable domain is SQTIHQWPATLVQPVGSPLSLECTVEGTSNPNLYWYRQAAGRGLQLLFYSVGIGQISSEVPQNLSASRPQDRQFILSSKKLLLSDSGFYLCAWSVPYRSSYNSPLHFGNGTRLTVT.

This CDR3 is CASSGGVAADEQFF. In DNA form, the CDR3 reads TGTGCCAGCAGCGGAGGTGTAGCGGCCGATGAGCAGTTCTTC. The chain links TRBV6-2 or TRBV6-3 to TRBJ2-1; tentatively, D is TRBD2 (6 bases). The germline V gene encodes CDR1 MNHEY and CDR2 SVGEGT. Trimming took off 6 bases at V and 8 bases at J, with 17 bases between the two ends. This CDR3 spans 14 amino acids.

The chain links TRBV24-1 to TRBJ1-5; 8 bases line up with TRBD1. The CDR3 is made up of 15 amino acids. With V trimmed by 9 bases and J by 6 bases, 12 bases remained unmatched. Germline CDR1 KGHDR, CDR2 SFDVKD. This CDR3 is CATVDIDRGGQPQHF. CDR3 coding DNA: TGTGCCACCGTAGACATCGACAGGGGAGGTCAGCCCCAGCATTTT.

This chain connects TRBV5-4 to TRBJ1-2; 7 positions agree with TRBD1. V shed 4 bases, J shed 4 bases, and the junction held 4 bases outside the gene matches. Per germline, CDR1 SGHNT and CDR2 YYREEE (reference sequence). The CDR3 runs 13 residues. CDR3 bases: TGTGCCAGCAGCGAAGACAGGGCCTATGGCTACACCTTC. Its translation: CASSEDRAYGYTF.

The rearrangement links TRBV10-3 to TRBJ1-1, with 12 positions matching TRBD1. V lost 5 bases and J lost 3; bases outside the gene matches: 7. Germline assignment: CDR1 ENHRY and CDR2 SYGVKD. The CDR3 spans 16 residues. The CDR3 bases are TGTGCCATCAGTATTGGGACAGGGGGCGGAGACACTGAAGCTTTCTTT. Translated: CAISIGTGGGDTEAFF.

The J gene is TRBJ1-2, the V gene TRBV29-1; the match to TRBD1 covers 10 bases. V trimming: 0 bases; J trimming: 4 bases; junction bases outside the gene matches: 5. CDR1 SQVTM and CDR2 ANQGSEA come from the germline V gene. This CDR3 is built from 15 residues. CDR3 protein: CSVEDRTGGGYGYTF. The CDR3 bases are TGCAGCGTTGAAGATCGGACAGGGGGGGGCTATGGCTACACCTTC.

The DNA for the CDR3 is TGTGCCAGCAGCCCAACTAGCGACCCAGAGCAGTTCTTC. It codes for CASSPTSDPEQFF. This rearrangement joins TRBV7-9 to TRBJ2-1; 7 nucleotides line up with TRBD2. CDR1 and CDR2 (germline): SEHNR, FQNEAQ (reference sequence). There are 13 residues in the CDR3. V was pared by 5 bases and J by 10 bases, with 8 bases of the junction left unmatched.

This clone has a handful of counts. The chain links TRBV5-4 to TRBJ2-7, with TRBD1 matching 8 bases. The CDR3 runs to 13 residues. CDR1 and CDR2 from the germline V gene are SGHNT and YYREEE (reference sequence). With 2 bases clipped from V and 5 bases from J, the junction kept 3 bases outside the gene matches. The CDR3 DNA sequence: TGTGCCAGCAGCTTTGACAGGGGCCACGAGCAGTACTTC. This encodes CASSFDRGHEQYF.

This chain connects TRBV30 to TRBJ1-4; D uncertain. V gave up 3 bases and J gave up 5 bases, with 7 bases separating them. This CDR3 has 12 amino acids. Germline CDR1 is GTSNPN and CDR2 is SVGIG (reference sequence). The CDR3 coding sequence is TGTGCCTGGAGGAGATCAAATGAAAAACTGTTTTTT. Its protein product is CAWRRSNEKLFF.

The chain couples TRBV7-9 to TRBJ2-3, with TRBD2 matching 12 bases. Per the germline V gene, CDR1 is SEHNR and CDR2 is FQNEAQ (reference sequence). The trim removed 1 base at V and 4 bases at J, leaving 3 bases unmatched. The CDR3 runs 16 residues. The CDR3 loop is CASSLGSSGGADTQYF. The CDR3 bases are TGTGCCAGCAGCTTAGGATCTAGCGGGGGGGCAGATACGCAGTATTTT.

This clone was picked up a small number of times. The chain joins TRBV7-2 to TRBJ2-7; 8 nucleotides line up with TRBD2. CDR1 and CDR2 from the germline V gene are SGHTA and FQGNSA. The CDR3 is made up of 15 amino acids. V gave up 4 bases and J gave up 3 bases; unmatched junction bases: 8. The CDR3 loop is CASSSNGGAGYEQYF. The CDR3 coding sequence is TGTGCCAGCAGCTCTAACGGGGGGGCCGGCTACGAGCAGTACTTC.

The J gene is TRBJ2-5, the V gene TRBV5-5; 12 bases map to TRBD1. The CDR3 loop spans 16 amino acids. Germline loops: CDR1 SGHKS, CDR2 YYEKEE (reference sequence). V trimming: 0 bases; J trimming: 5 bases; junction bases outside the gene matches: 5. The CDR3 nucleotides read TGTGCCAGCAGCTTGGGGGGACAGGGGGCTTGGGAGACCCAGTACTTC. This codes for CASSLGGQGAWETQYF. Together with reference TRBV5-5 and TRBJ2-5, the CDR3 gives the full variable domain: DAGVTQSPTHLIKTRGQQVTLRCSPISGHKSVSWYQQVLGQGPQFIFQYYEKEERGRGNFPDRFSARQFPNYSSELNVNALLLGDSALYLCASSLGGQGAWETQYFGPGTRLLVL.

The sample holds a few counts of this clone. The chain has TRBV5-8 and TRBJ2-3; perhaps TRBD1 as D (6 bases). The CDR3 covers 15 residues. Trimming cost V 4 bases and J 0 bases, with 12 bases left between them. Germline V gene lookup returns CDR1 SGHTS and CDR2 YDEGEE. The CDR3, as DNA: TGTGCCAGCAGCGAGGGGGTGATTAGCACAGATACGCAGTATTTT. Translated, it gives CASSEGVISTDTQYF.

V gene TRBV4-1 combines with J gene TRBJ2-3, with 8 positions matching TRBD2. This CDR3 is 17 amino acids long. The V gene's germline CDR1 is MGHRA and CDR2 YSYEKL. With 3 bases clipped from V and 5 bases from J, the junction kept 13 bases outside the gene matches. Written as DNA, the CDR3 is TGCGCCAGCAGCCAGACTTATACTGCGGGGGGCAGAGATACGCAGTATTTT. It yields the protein CASSQTYTAGGRDTQYF.

CDR3 DNA sequence: TGTGCCAGCAGCTTCGCAGGGGACACTGAAGCTTTCTTT. It translates to CASSFAGDTEAFF. The chain recombines TRBV7-6 with TRBJ1-1; D might be TRBD1 (6 bases). Per germline, CDR1 SGHVS and CDR2 FNYEAQ. Trimming took off 3 bases at V and 3 bases at J, with 8 bases between the two ends. This CDR3 contains 13 residues.

This clone was observed once. This rearrangement joins TRBV6-5 to TRBJ2-7; D possibly corresponds to TRBD1 (5 bases). CDR1 is MNHEY, CDR2 SVGAGI, per germline. The CDR3 consists of 14 residues. Trimming shortened V by 10 bases and J by 6 bases, and 22 bases separated the two germline ends. CDR3: CATIEVGRAGEQYF. DNA of the CDR3: TGTGCCACTATCGAAGTCGGCAGGGCCGGCGAGCAGTACTTC.

V gene TRBV6-2 or TRBV6-3 combines with J gene TRBJ2-2; TRBD2 matches at 7 bases. The germline V gene has CDR1 MNHEY and CDR2 SVGEGT. This CDR3 region has 14 residues. V trimming: 2 bases; J trimming: 7 bases; junction bases outside the gene matches: 4. The chain's CDR3 is CASSYGTNYGELFF. The CDR3 region has the DNA TGTGCCAGCAGTTACGGGACTAATTACGGGGAGCTGTTTTTT.